This T cell receptor (beta chain) was captured by sequencing in a study of shared clonotypes between healthy human individuals. Findings and limits, study-wide: Sampling involved blood alone; tissue repertoires likely differ.

J was trimmed by 13 bases and V by 0 bases; bases with no gene match: 7. From germline, CDR1 is SGHRS and CDR2 YFSETQ. This CDR3 is 13 amino acids long. Assay: immunoSEQ multiplex PCR; the TCRdb copy retains only in-frame clones and omits some. The table has a few million clones, 85% to 95% seen once. Points on this clone: Its specificity is not known.

Material: naive CD4+ T cells from PBMCs. The sample's subset: CD45RA+ positively selected. This TCR was recovered from a man between 18 and 29 years old in good health. Some clones in this sample may be carry-over from other donors' samples. The rearrangement joins TRBV5-1 to TRBJ2-1; 7 nucleotides match TRBD1. In DNA, the CDR3 is TGCGCCAGCAGCTTGGTAGGGGGCATATCTCAGTTCTTC. It codes for CASSLVGGISQFF.